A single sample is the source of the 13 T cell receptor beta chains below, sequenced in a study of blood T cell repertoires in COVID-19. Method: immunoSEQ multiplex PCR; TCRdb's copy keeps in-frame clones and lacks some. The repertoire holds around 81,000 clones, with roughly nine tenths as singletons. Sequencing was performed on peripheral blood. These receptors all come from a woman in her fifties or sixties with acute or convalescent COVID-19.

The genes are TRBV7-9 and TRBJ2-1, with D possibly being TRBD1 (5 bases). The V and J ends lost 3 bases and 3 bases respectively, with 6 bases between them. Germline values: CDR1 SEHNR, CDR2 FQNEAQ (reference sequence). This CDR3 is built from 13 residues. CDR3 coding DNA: TGTGCCAGCAGCTTGGACAACTACAATGAGCAGTTCTTC. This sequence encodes CASSLDNYNEQFF. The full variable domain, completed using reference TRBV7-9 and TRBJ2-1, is DTGVSQNPRHKITKRGQNVTFRCDPISEHNRLYWYRQTLGQGPEFLTYFQNEAQLEKSRLLSDRFSAERPKGSFSTLEIQRTEQGDSAMYLCASSLDNYNEQFFGPGTRLTVL.

The CDR3 sequence is CASSYSFDRANTEAFF. The CDR3 region has the DNA TGTGCCAGCAGTTACTCCTTTGACAGGGCCAACACTGAAGCTTTCTTT. The V and J genes are TRBV6-2 or TRBV6-3 and TRBJ1-1, with 7 nucleotides matching TRBD1. Germline V gives CDR1 MNHEY, CDR2 SVGEGT. Germline trimming cut 0 bases from V and 2 bases from J; bases unmatched to any gene: 6. The CDR3 covers 16 residues.

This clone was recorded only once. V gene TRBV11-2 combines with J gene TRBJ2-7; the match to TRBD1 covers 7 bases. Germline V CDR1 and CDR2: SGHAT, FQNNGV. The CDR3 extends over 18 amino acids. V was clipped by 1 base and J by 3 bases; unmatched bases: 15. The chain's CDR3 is CASSLVGVQGSGYYEQYF. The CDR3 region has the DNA TGTGCCAGCAGCTTAGTGGGGGTACAGGGGTCGGGCTACTACGAGCAGTACTTC.

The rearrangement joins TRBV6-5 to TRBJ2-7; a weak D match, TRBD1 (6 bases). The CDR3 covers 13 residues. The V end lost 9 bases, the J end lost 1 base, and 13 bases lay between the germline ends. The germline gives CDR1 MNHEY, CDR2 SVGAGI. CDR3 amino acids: CASRQETSYEQYF. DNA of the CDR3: TGTGCCAGTAGACAGGAAACTTCCTACGAGCAGTACTTC.

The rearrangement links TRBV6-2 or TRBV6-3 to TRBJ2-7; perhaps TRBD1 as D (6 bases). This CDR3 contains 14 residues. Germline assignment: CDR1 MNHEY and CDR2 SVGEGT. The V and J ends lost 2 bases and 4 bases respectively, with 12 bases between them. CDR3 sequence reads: CASSYDGGRYEQYF. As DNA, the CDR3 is TGTGCCAGCAGTTACGATGGGGGCCGGTACGAGCAGTACTTC.

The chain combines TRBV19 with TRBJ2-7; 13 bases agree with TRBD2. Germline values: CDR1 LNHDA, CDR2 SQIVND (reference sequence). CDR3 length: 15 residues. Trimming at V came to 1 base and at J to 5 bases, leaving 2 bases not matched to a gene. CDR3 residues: CASSIGTSGSNEQYF. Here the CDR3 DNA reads TGTGCCAGTAGTATAGGGACTAGCGGGAGCAACGAGCAGTACTTC.

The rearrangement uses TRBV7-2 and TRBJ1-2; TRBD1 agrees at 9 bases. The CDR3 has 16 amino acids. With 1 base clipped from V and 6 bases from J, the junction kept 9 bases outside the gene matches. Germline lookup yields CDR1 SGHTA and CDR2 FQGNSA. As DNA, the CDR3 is TGTGCCAGCAGCTTAGTGGCGGGACAGGGTAGCGATGGCTACACCTTC. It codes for CASSLVAGQGSDGYTF.

In DNA form, the CDR3 reads TGTGCCAGCAGCTTGGGGAAGGACAGGGCGGTGAACACTGAAGCTTTCTTT. Residues: CASSLGKDRAVNTEAFF. The V gene is TRBV5-4, the J gene TRBJ1-1; 8 bases agree with TRBD1. Trimming took 0 bases from V and 0 from J; bases not matched to a gene: 7. The CDR3 sequence is 17 residues long. Germline loops: CDR1 SGHNT, CDR2 YYREEE (reference sequence).

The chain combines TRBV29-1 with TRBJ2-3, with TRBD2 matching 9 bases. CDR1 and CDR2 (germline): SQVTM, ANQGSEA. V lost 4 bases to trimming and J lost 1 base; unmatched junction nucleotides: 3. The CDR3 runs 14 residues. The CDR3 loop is CSVGIAGGTDTQYF. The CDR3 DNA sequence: TGCAGCGTTGGGATAGCGGGAGGCACAGATACGCAGTATTTT.

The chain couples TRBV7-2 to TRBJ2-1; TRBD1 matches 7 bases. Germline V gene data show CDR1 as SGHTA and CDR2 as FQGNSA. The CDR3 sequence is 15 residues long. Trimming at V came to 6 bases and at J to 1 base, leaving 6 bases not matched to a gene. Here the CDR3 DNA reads TGTGCCAGCAGGAGGCAGGGGGAATCCTACAATGAGCAGTTCTTC. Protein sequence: CASRRQGESYNEQFF.

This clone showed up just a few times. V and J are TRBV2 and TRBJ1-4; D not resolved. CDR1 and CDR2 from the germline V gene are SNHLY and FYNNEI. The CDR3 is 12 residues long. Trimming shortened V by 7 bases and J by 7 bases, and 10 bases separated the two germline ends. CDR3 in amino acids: CASNGGGEKLFF. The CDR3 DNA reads TGTGCCAGCAATGGAGGAGGTGAAAAACTGTTTTTT.

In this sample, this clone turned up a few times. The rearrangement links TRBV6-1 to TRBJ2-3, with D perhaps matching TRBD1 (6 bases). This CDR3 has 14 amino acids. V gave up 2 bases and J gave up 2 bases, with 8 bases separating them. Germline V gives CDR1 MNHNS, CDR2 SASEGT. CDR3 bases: TGTGCCAGCAGTGAAAGGGGGTTCACAGATACGCAGTATTTT. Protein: CASSERGFTDTQYF.

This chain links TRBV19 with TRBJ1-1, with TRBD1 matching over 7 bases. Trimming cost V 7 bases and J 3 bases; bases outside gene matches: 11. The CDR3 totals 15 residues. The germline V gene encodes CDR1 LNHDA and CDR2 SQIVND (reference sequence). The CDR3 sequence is CASKDRALGYTEAFF. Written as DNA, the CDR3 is TGTGCCAGTAAAGACAGGGCCCTGGGGTACACTGAAGCTTTCTTT.